This TCR beta chain was sequenced for a study of T-cell reconstitution after alpha-beta-depleted transplantation in children. Using unique molecular identifiers, the investigators prepared the TCRbeta library. TCRdb reprocessed the PCR reads with MiXCR, giving one entry per CDR3 protein. Of 750,000 to 950,000 distinct CDR3 sequences listed, around 17% were seen once; the top ten hold about 5%. Findings of the study overall: The origin of high day-60 TCRbeta diversity in some patients lay in surviving recipient T cells and thymic progenitors. Reportedly, only several hundred clones from non-depleted graft cells drove alpha-beta T-cell counts at about two months.

Remarks on this clonotype: The antigen remains unidentified.

The sequence was collected from a male patient between 10 and 17 years old who had a stem cell transplant for acute lymphoblastic leukemia, so the T cells may come from the graft donor. The sequencing here drew on PBMCs, mostly from graft donor cells, taken 360 days after TCRalphabeta/CD19-depleted stem cell transplant.

CDR3 DNA sequence: TGTGCCAGCAGTTTCGCTATGACTGAAGCTTTCTTT. Translation gives CASSFAMTEAFF. The V and J genes are TRBV12-3 or TRBV12-4 and TRBJ1-1, with D unresolved. The CDR3 has 12 residues. Trimming left V 3 bases short and J 5 bases short, with 7 bases between.